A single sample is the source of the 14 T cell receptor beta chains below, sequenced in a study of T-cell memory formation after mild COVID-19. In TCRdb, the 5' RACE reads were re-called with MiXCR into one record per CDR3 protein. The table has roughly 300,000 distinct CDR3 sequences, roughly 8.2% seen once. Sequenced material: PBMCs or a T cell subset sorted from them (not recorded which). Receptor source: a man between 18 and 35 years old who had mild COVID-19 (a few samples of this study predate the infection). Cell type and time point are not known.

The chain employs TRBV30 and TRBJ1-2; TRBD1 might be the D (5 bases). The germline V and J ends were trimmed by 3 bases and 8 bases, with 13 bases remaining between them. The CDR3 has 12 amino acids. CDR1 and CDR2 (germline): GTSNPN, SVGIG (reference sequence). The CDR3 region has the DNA TGTGCCTGGAGCCGGGACCGCGGCGGCTACACCTTC. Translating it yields CAWSRDRGGYTF.

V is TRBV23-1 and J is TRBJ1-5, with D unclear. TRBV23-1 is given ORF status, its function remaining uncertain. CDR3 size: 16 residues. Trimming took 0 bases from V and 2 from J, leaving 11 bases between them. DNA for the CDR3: TGCGCCAGCAGTCAATCTACTCGGGCAGGCAATCAGCCCCAGCATTTT. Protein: CASSQSTRAGNQPQHF.

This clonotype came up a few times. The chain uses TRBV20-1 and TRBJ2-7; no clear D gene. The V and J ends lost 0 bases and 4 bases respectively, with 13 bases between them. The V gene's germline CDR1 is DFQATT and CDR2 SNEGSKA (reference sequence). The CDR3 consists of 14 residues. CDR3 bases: TGCAGTGCTAGAGATGTAACGCAGAAATACGAGCAGTACGTC. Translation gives CSARDVTQKYEQYV.

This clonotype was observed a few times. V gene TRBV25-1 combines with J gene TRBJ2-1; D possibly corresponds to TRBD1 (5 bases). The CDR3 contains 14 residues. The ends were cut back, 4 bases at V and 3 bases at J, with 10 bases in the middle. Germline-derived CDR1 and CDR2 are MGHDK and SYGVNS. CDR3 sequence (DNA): TGTGCCAGCAGTGGCAGGGAACGCTACAATGAGCAGTTCTTC. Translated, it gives CASSGRERYNEQFF. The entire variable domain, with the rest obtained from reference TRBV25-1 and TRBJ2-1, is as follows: EADIYQTPRYLVIGTGKKITLECSQTMGHDKMYWYQQDPGMELHLIHYSYGVNSTEKGDLSSESTVSRIRTEHFPLTLESARPSHTSQYLCASSGRERYNEQFFGPGTRLTVL.

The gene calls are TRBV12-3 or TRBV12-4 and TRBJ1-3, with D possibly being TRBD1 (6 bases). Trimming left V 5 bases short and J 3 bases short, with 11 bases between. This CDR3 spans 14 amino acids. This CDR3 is CASSPQGLGNTIYF. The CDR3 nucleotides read TGTGCCAGCAGTCCCCAGGGGCTTGGAAACACCATATATTTT.

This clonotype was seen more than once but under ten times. The CDR3 loop reads CATSDRDGPYGYTF. The CDR3 region has the DNA TGTGCCACCAGTGACCGGGACGGGCCTTATGGCTACACCTTC. The chain is built from TRBV24-1 and TRBJ1-2, with D possibly TRBD1 on 5 matching bases. The CDR3 runs to 14 residues. With 4 bases removed from V and 5 bases from J, the gap between germline ends came to 13 bases. Germline V gene lookup returns CDR1 KGHDR and CDR2 SFDVKD.

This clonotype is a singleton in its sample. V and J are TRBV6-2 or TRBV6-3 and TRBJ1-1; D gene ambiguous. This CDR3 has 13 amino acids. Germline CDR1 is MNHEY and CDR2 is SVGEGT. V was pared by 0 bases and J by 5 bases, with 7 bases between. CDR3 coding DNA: TGTGCCAGCAGTTACTCTGGGTGGACTGAAGCTTTCTTT. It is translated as CASSYSGWTEAFF.

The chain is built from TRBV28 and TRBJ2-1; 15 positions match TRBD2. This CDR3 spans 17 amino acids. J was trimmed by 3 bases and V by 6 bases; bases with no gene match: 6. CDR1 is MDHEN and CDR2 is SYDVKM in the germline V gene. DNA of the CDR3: TGTGCCAGCAGCCCCGGGACTAGCGGGGGGCTCTACAATGAGCAGTTCTTC. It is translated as CASSPGTSGGLYNEQFF.

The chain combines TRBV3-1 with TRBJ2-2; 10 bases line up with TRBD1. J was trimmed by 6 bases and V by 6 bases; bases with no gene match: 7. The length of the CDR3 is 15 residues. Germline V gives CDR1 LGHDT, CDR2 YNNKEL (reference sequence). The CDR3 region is CASSRQGAPAGELFF. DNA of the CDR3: TGTGCCAGCAGTCGACAGGGGGCGCCGGCCGGGGAGCTGTTTTTT. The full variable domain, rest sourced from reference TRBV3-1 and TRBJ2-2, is DTAVSQTPKYLVTQMGNDKSIKCEQNLGHDTMYWYKQDSKKFLKIMFSYNNKELIINETVPNRFSPKSPDKAHLNLHINSLELGDSAVYFCASSRQGAPAGELFFGEGSRLTVL.

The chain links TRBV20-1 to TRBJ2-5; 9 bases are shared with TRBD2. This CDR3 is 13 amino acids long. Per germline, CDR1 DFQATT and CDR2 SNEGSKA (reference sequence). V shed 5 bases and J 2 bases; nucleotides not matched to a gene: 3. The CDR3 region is CSASLAGQETQYF. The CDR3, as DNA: TGCAGTGCTTCCCTAGCGGGGCAAGAGACCCAGTACTTC.

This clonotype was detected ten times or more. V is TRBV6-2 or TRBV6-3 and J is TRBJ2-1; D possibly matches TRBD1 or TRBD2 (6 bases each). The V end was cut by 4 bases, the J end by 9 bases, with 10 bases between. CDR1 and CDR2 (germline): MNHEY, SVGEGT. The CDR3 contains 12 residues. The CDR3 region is CASSLWGAEQFF. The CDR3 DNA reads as TGTGCCAGCAGTTTATGGGGGGCTGAGCAGTTCTTC.

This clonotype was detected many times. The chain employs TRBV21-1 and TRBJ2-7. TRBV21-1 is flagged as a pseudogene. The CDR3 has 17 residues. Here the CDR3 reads CASSKEQSGQDPYEQYV. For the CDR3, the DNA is TGTGCCAGCAGCAAAGAACAGTCAGGACAGGATCCCTACGAGCAGTACGTC.

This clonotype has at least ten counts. CDR3 sequence reads: CASSSGLAGGPYEQYF. CDR3 DNA: TGCGCCAGCAGCTCGGGTCTAGCGGGGGGGCCCTACGAGCAGTACTTC. The chain uses TRBV5-1 and TRBJ2-7, with 12 bases lining up with TRBD2. The germline V gene encodes CDR1 SGHRS and CDR2 YFSETQ. V trimming: 3 bases; J trimming: 2 bases; junction bases outside the gene matches: 6. The CDR3 covers 16 residues.

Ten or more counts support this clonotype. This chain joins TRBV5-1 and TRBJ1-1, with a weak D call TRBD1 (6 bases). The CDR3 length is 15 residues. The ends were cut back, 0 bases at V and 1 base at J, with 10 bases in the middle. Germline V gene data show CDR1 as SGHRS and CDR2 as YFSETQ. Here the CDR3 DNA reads TGCGCCAGCAGCTTGGTGGGGGCAGGGAACACTGAAGCTTTCTTT. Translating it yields CASSLVGAGNTEAFF.